The sequence of this T cell receptor (beta chain) was determined in a study of graft-versus-host responses after intestinal transplantation. Germline CDR1 and CDR2: SGHRS and YFSETQ. V lost 3 bases and J 7 bases, leaving 14 bases between the germline ends. The CDR3 extends over 15 amino acids. Libraries were prepared by immunoSEQ multiplex PCR; TCRdb keeps only in-frame clonotypes and omits some of them. This sample has tens of thousands of clones, with 90% found just once. About this clone itself: What it binds is not known.

The chain is built from TRBV5-1 and TRBJ1-6, with a possible D match to TRBD1 (6 bases). This clonotype was sampled from a human donor who was the organ donor for an intestinal transplant. The sequences come from unstimulated CD8+ T cells sorted from spleen or lymph node cells, collected before transplant. The CDR3 DNA is TGCGCCAGCAGCTGGTTAACCAGGGGAAATTCACCCCTCCACTTT. Translation: CASSWLTRGNSPLHF.